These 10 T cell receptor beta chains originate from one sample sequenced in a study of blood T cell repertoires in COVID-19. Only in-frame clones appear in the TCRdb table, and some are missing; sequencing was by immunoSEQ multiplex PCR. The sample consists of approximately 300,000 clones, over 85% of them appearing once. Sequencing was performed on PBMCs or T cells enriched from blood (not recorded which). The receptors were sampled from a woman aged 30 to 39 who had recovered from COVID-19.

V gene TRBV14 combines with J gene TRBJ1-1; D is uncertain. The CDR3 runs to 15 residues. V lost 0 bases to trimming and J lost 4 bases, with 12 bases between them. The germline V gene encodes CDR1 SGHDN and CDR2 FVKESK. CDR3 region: CASSQDIGRVTEAFF. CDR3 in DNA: TGTGCCAGCAGCCAAGATATAGGGAGGGTCACTGAAGCTTTCTTT.

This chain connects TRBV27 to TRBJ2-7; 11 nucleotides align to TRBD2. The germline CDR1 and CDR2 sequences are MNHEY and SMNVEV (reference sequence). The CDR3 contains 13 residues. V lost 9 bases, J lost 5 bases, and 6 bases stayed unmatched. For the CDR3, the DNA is TGTGCCAGTACTAGCGGGAGTTTCCACGAGCAGTACTTC. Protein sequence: CASTSGSFHEQYF.

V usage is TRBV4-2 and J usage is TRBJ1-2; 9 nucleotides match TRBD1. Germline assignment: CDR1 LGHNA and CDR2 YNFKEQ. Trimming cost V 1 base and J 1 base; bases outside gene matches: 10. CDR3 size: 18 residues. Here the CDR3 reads CASSQVSGQGDLNYGYTF. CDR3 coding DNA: TGTGCCAGCAGCCAAGTTTCGGGACAGGGCGACCTTAACTATGGCTACACCTTC.

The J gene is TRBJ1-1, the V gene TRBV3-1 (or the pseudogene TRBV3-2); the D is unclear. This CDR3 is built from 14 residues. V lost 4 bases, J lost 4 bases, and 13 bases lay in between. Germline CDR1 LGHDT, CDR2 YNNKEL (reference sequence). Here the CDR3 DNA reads TGTGCCAGCAGCCCCCAGGATAGTATCACTGAAGCTTTCTTT. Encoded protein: CASSPQDSITEAFF.

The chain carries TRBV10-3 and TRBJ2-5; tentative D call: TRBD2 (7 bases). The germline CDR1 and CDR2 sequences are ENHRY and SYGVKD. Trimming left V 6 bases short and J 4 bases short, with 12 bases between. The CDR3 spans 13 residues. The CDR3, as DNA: TGTGCCATCAGGAACAGGGAGGGAGAGACCCAGTACTTC. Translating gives CAIRNREGETQYF.

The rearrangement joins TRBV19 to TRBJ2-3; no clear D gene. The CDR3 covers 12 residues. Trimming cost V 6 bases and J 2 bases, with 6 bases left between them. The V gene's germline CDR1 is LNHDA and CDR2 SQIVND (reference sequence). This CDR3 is CASRYSTDTQYF. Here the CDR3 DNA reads TGTGCCAGTAGGTACTCCACAGATACGCAGTATTTT.

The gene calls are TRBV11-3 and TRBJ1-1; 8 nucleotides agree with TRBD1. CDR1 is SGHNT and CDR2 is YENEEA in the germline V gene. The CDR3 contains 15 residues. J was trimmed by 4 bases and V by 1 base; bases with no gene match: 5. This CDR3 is CASSLGTGIVTEAFF. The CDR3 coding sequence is TGTGCCAGCAGCTTAGGGACAGGGATCGTCACTGAAGCTTTCTTT.

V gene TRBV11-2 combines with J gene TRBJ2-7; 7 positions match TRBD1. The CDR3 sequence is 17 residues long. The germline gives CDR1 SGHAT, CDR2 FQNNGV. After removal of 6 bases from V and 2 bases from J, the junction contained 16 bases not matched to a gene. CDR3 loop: CASRLVGRDRRTYEQYF. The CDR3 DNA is TGTGCCAGCAGACTAGTGGGCCGGGACAGACGTACCTACGAGCAGTACTTC.

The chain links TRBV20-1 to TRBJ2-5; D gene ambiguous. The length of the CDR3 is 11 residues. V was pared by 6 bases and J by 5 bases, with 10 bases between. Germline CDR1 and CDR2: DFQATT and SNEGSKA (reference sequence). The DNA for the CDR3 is TGCAGTGCCCCGTTAATTGAGACCCAGTACTTC. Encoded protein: CSAPLIETQYF.

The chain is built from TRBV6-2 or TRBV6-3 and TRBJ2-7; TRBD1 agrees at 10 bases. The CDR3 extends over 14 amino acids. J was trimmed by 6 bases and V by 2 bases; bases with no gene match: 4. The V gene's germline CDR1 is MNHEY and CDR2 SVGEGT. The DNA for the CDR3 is TGTGCCAGCAGTTACGGACAGGGGGTCCGCGAGCAGTACTTC. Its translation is CASSYGQGVREQYF.